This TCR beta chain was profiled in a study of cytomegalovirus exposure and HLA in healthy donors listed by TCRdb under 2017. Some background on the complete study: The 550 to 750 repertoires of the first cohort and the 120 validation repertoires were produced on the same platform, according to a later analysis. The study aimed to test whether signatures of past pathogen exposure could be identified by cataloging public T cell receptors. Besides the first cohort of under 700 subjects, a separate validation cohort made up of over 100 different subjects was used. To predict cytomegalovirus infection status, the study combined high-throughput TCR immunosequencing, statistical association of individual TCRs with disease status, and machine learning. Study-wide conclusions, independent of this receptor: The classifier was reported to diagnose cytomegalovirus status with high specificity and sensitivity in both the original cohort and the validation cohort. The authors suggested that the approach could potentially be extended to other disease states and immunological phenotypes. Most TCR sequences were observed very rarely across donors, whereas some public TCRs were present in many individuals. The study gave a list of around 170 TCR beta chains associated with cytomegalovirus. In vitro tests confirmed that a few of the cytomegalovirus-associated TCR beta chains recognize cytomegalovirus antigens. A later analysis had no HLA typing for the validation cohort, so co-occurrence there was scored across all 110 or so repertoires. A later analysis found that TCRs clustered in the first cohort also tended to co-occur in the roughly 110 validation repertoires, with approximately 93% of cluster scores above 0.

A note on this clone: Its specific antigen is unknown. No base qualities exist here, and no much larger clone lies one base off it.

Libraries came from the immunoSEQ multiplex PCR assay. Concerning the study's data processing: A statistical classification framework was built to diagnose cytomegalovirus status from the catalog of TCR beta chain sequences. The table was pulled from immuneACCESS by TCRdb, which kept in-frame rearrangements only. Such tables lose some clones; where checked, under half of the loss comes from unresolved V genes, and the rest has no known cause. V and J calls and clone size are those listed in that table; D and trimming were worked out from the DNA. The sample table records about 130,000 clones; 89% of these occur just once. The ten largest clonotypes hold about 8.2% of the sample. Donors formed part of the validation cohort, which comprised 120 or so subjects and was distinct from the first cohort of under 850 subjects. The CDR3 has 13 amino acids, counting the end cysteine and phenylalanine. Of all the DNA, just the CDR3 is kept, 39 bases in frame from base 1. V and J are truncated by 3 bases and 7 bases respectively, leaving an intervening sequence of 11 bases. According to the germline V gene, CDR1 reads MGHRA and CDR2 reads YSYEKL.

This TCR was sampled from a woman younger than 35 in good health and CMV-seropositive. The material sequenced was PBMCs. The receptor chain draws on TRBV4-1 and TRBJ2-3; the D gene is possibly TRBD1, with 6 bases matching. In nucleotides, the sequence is TGCGCCAGCAGCCAGGAGACAGGCTATACGCAGTATTTT. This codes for CASSQETGYTQYF.